This TCR beta chain was sequenced during a study of T cell responses to AZD1222 COVID-19 vaccine. Study-level findings and limits: It should be noted that donors were predominantly white British and more often female, and clonal diversity was possibly underestimated.

Unmatched junction bases numbered 9, after V lost 6 bases and J lost 0 bases. The CDR3 consists of 18 residues. The germline gives CDR1 MDHEN, CDR2 SYDVKM. In regard to this clone: Its antigen is undetermined.

The table came from immunoSEQ multiplex PCR; TCRdb's copy has only in-frame clones and leaves some out. The sample includes around 140,000 clones, approximately 92% of them seen just once. The sample in question was peripheral blood, obtained on day 0 of AZD1222 vaccination. The TCR was taken from an adult in good health. The chain joins TRBV28 to TRBJ1-5, with 12 bases that match TRBD1. The CDR3 reads CASRTPGQGAYSNQPQHF. CDR3 nucleotides: TGTGCCAGCAGAACACCGGGACAGGGGGCGTATAGCAATCAGCCCCAGCATTTT.